This TCR beta chain stems from a study of T cell responses to AZD1222 COVID-19 vaccine. Per germline, CDR1 SGHRS and CDR2 YFSETQ. This CDR3 comprises 17 residues. The junction had 10 bases not matched to a gene; V was cut back by 2 bases and J by 6 bases. This table comes from immunoSEQ multiplex PCR, and its TCRdb copy is limited to in-frame clones, with some not included. The sample contains fewer than 130,000 clones, roughly nine tenths of which appear only once. In regard to this clone: No antigen is known for it.

Notes on the study in general: Clonal diversity may have been underestimated in mostly white British donors.

The source material was peripheral blood, sampled 28 days after the second AZD1222 dose. The chain employs TRBV5-1 and TRBJ2-7; 14 nucleotides line up with TRBD2. The sequence was obtained from an adult who received the AZD1222 COVID-19 vaccine. The CDR3 nucleotides read TGCGCCAGCAGCTTCTTAGGACTAGCGGGAGGACGGAGCGAGCAGTACTTC. This translates into CASSFLGLAGGRSEQYF.